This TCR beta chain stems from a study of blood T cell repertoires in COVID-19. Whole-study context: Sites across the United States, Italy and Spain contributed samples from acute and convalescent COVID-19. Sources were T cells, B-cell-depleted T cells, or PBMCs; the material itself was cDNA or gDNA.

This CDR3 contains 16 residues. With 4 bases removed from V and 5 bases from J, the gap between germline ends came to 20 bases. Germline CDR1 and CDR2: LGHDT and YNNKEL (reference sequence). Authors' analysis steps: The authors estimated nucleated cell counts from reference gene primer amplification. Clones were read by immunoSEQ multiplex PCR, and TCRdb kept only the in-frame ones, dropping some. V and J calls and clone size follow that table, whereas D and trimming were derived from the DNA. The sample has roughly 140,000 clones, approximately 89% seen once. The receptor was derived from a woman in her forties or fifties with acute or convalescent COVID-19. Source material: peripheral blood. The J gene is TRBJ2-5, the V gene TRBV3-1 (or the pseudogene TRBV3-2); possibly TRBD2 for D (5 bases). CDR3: CASSRRAGSLGETQYF. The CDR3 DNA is TGTGCCAGCAGCCGGCGCGCGGGCTCCCTTGGGGAGACCCAGTACTTC.